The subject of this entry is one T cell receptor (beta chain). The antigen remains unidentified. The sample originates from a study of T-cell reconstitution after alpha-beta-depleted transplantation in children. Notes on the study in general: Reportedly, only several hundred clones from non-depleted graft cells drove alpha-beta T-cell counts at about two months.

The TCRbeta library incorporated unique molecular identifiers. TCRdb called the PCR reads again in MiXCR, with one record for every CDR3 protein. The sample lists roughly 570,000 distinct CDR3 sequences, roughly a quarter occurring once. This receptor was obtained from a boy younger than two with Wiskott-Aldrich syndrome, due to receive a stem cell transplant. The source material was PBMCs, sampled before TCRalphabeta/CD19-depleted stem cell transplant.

The CDR3 is CASSWADSGNTIYF. CDR3 nucleotide sequence: TGTGCCAGCAGTTGGGCAGACTCTGGAAACACCATATATTTT. The rearrangement links TRBV12-3 or TRBV12-4 to TRBJ1-3, with no clear D. The CDR3 is 14 amino acids. V lost 4 bases to trimming and J lost 0 bases, with 7 bases between them.